This TCR beta chain was found in a study of radiation and T cells in renal cell carcinoma. Study overall: Nephrectomy followed 15 Gy stereotactic body radiation by 4 weeks.

Here immunoSEQ multiplex PCR was the method, and the copy in TCRdb shows in-frame clones only, minus some. The repertoire holds some 150,000 clones, with over 75% as singletons. The time point here: baseline pretreatment blood. The treatment is: 15 Gy SBRT to primary tumor, nephrectomy 4 weeks later. Trimming removed 2 bases from V and 1 base from J, with 11 bases in between. The CDR3 is 15 amino acids. Germline values: CDR1 SNHLY, CDR2 FYNNEI. The sample in question was blood, obtained from a patient whose treatment included radiotherapy and nephrectomy. This TCR was recovered from a woman aged 50 to 65 with renal cell carcinoma. V usage is TRBV2 and J usage is TRBJ1-1, with D perhaps matching TRBD1 (5 bases). CDR3 residues: CASSERLTANTEAFF. The CDR3 nucleotides are TGTGCCAGCAGTGAACGCCTGACAGCGAACACTGAAGCTTTCTTT.